A selection of T cell receptor beta chains follows, all from one sample in a study of cytomegalovirus exposure and HLA in healthy donors. Here immunoSEQ multiplex PCR was the method, and the copy in TCRdb shows in-frame clones only, minus some. The sample records about 200,000 clones, more than 60% being singletons. The sample consisted of PBMCs. The receptors were gathered from a girl aged 2 to 10 in good health and CMV-seronegative. Both conserved end residues are part of each CDR3. Fields, in order: V gene, clone size, D gene, J gene, CDR3 DNA, CDR3 protein. D genes are given only for firm matches. Size is stated for part of the rows, as once, few or many counts, or as a class when the clone is expanded.

V gene: TRBV4-1; clone size: once; D gene: TRBD2; J gene: TRBJ2-1; CDR3 DNA: TGCGCCAGCAGCCAAGCCCCCCTAGCGGGAGAATTGGATGAGCAGTTCTTC; CDR3 protein: CASSQAPLAGELDEQFF
V gene: TRBV2; clone size: -; D gene: TRBD1; J gene: TRBJ2-5; CDR3 DNA: TGTGCCAGCAGTGAACAGGGGGCGAAAGAGACCCAGTACTTC; CDR3 protein: CASSEQGAKETQYF
V gene: TRBV5-1; clone size: -; D gene: TRBD2; J gene: TRBJ2-3; CDR3 DNA: TGCGCCAGCAGCTTGGGGGCTAGCGGGAGGAGTACAGATACGCAGTATTTT; CDR3 protein: CASSLGASGRSTDTQYF
V gene: TRBV7-7; clone size: -; D gene: TRBD1; J gene: TRBJ1-5; CDR3 DNA: TGTGCCAGCAGCTTCCCCGTAGGATGGACAGGATATCACCCCCAGCATTTT; CDR3 protein: CASSFPVGWTGYHPQHF
V gene: TRBV10-1; clone size: few; D gene: TRBD2; J gene: TRBJ2-3; CDR3 DNA: TGCGCCAGCAGTCTAACTAGCGGCACAGATACGCAGTATTTT; CDR3 protein: CASSLTSGTDTQYF
V gene: TRBV19; clone size: -; D gene: -; J gene: TRBJ2-1; CDR3 DNA: TGTGCCAGTAGTATAGGGTACTTTCAATACAATGAGCAGTTCTTC; CDR3 protein: CASSIGYFQYNEQFF
V gene: TRBV5-1; clone size: -; D gene: -; J gene: TRBJ2-7; CDR3 DNA: TGCGCCAGCAGCTTGCGGGACATGATCTCCTACGAGCAGTACTTC; CDR3 protein: CASSLRDMISYEQYF
V gene: TRBV7-9; clone size: -; D gene: TRBD1; J gene: TRBJ2-7; CDR3 DNA: TGTGCCAGCAGCTTAGGAGGGACAGGGTCCTACGAGCAGTACTTC; CDR3 protein: CASSLGGTGSYEQYF
V gene: TRBV6-5; clone size: few; D gene: -; J gene: TRBJ1-1; CDR3 DNA: TGTGCCAGCACCCCGAGCGGATTGAACACTGAAGCTTTCTTT; CDR3 protein: CASTPSGLNTEAFF
V gene: TRBV19; clone size: few; D gene: TRBD1; J gene: TRBJ1-2; CDR3 DNA: TGTGCCAGTATGGGCAGGGGGCTTTCTAACTATGGCTACACCTTC; CDR3 protein: CASMGRGLSNYGYTF
V gene: TRBV7-7; clone size: -; D gene: TRBD1; J gene: TRBJ1-4; CDR3 DNA: TGTGCCAGCAGGCGGACAGGCCCTAGGGGGTACCTTAAGGAAAAACTGTTTTTT; CDR3 protein: CASRRTGPRGYLKEKLFF
V gene: TRBV5-1; clone size: -; D gene: -; J gene: TRBJ1-2; CDR3 DNA: TGCGCCAGCAGCCCCGGGGGGACATCTCGAGGCTACACCTTC; CDR3 protein: CASSPGGTSRGYTF
V gene: TRBV2; clone size: -; D gene: TRBD2; J gene: TRBJ2-7; CDR3 DNA: TGTGCCAGCAGTCACGGACTAGCGGGGGCCTACGAGCAGTACTTC; CDR3 protein: CASSHGLAGAYEQYF
V gene: TRBV14; clone size: -; D gene: TRBD1; J gene: TRBJ1-2; CDR3 DNA: TGTGCCAGCAGCCCTCACCCGACAGGGACTGGCTACACCTTC; CDR3 protein: CASSPHPTGTGYTF
V gene: TRBV18; clone size: once; D gene: -; J gene: TRBJ1-4; CDR3 DNA: TGTGCCAGCGCCCCGGGTGTACCCGCAACTAATGAAAAGCTGTTTTTT; CDR3 protein: CASAPGVPATNEKLFF
V gene: TRBV15; clone size: -; D gene: TRBD2; J gene: TRBJ2-5; CDR3 DNA: TGTGCCACCAGCAGAGATCTAGCGGGGGGAGTGGAGACCCAGTACTTC; CDR3 protein: CATSRDLAGGVETQYF
V gene: TRBV2; clone size: -; D gene: TRBD2; J gene: TRBJ2-7; CDR3 DNA: TGTGCCAGCTCTCCGGGGGGTTTCTACGAGCAGTACTTC; CDR3 protein: CASSPGGFYEQYF